This is a list of T cell receptor beta chains from one sample in a study of blood T cell repertoires in COVID-19. Using immunoSEQ multiplex PCR, the repertoire was profiled, and TCRdb retains in-frame clones only, with some absent. The sample holds fewer than 350,000 clones; 89% are singletons and the top ten take approximately 5.2%. Sample: PBMCs or T cells enriched from blood (not recorded which). Receptor source: a man aged 55 to 70 who had recovered from COVID-19. Both conserved end residues are part of each CDR3. Fields, in order: clone size, V gene, J gene, D gene, CDR3 protein, CDR3 DNA. A D gene is named only where the DNA matches it firmly. Clone size is stated in some rows and not others, as once, few, many or a class when expanded.

abundance: NA
v_gene: TRBV30
j_gene: TRBJ1-1
d_gene: NA
CDR3aa: CAWKRGPNTEAFF
CDR3nt: TGTGCCTGGAAACGAGGGCCGAACACTGAAGCTTTCTTT

abundance: NA
v_gene: TRBV5-1
j_gene: TRBJ2-3
d_gene: NA
CDR3aa: CASSLDAGNTDTQYF
CDR3nt: TGCGCCAGCAGCTTGGACGCGGGGAACACAGATACGCAGTATTTT

abundance: once
v_gene: TRBV7-8
j_gene: TRBJ1-5
d_gene: TRBD1
CDR3aa: CASSPIQGAGQPQHF
CDR3nt: TGTGCCAGCAGCCCAATACAGGGGGCGGGTCAGCCCCAGCATTTT

abundance: NA
v_gene: TRBV6-5
j_gene: TRBJ1-5
d_gene: NA
CDR3aa: CASSLLVGGQPQHF
CDR3nt: TGTGCCAGCAGTTTATTGGTAGGGGGACAGCCCCAGCATTTT

abundance: NA
v_gene: TRBV3-1/TRBV3-2
j_gene: TRBJ2-3
d_gene: TRBD1
CDR3aa: CASSRDRVDTQYF
CDR3nt: TGTGCCAGCAGCCGCGACAGGGTTGATACGCAGTATTTT

abundance: NA
v_gene: TRBV6-5
j_gene: TRBJ2-3
d_gene: NA
CDR3aa: CASSQTGDTQYF
CDR3nt: TGTGCCAGCTCTCAAACCGGAGATACGCAGTATTTT

abundance: NA
v_gene: TRBV29-1
j_gene: TRBJ2-1
d_gene: NA
CDR3aa: CSVDSYNEQFF
CDR3nt: TGCAGCGTTGACTCTTACAATGAGCAGTTCTTC

abundance: NA
v_gene: TRBV5-1
j_gene: TRBJ2-7
d_gene: TRBD2
CDR3aa: CASTTSGVSYEQYF
CDR3nt: TGCGCCAGCACAACTAGCGGGGTCTCCTACGAGCAGTACTTC

abundance: NA
v_gene: TRBV2
j_gene: TRBJ2-3
d_gene: NA
CDR3aa: CASSEQGSFTDTQYF
CDR3nt: TGTGCCAGCAGTGAACAGGGGTCGTTCACAGATACGCAGTATTTT

abundance: NA
v_gene: TRBV19
j_gene: TRBJ1-2
d_gene: NA
CDR3aa: CASSLSGLNYGYTF
CDR3nt: TGTGCCAGTAGTCTTTCTGGACTCAACTATGGCTACACCTTC

abundance: NA
v_gene: TRBV28
j_gene: TRBJ2-1
d_gene: NA
CDR3aa: CASSSSSYNEQFF
CDR3nt: TGTGCCAGCAGCTCCAGCTCCTACAATGAGCAGTTCTTC

abundance: once
v_gene: TRBV12-5
j_gene: TRBJ2-7
d_gene: TRBD1
CDR3aa: CASGLAQPIRDSTYEQYF
CDR3nt: TGTGCTAGTGGTTTGGCACAACCCATCCGGGACAGTACCTACGAGCAGTACTTC

abundance: NA
v_gene: TRBV3-1/TRBV3-2
j_gene: TRBJ2-7
d_gene: TRBD2
CDR3aa: CASSQGLAGGREQYF
CDR3nt: TGTGCCAGCAGCCAAGGACTAGCGGGAGGCCGCGAGCAGTACTTC

abundance: NA
v_gene: TRBV28
j_gene: TRBJ1-2
d_gene: NA
CDR3aa: CASRQQGANYGYTF
CDR3nt: TGTGCCAGCAGGCAACAGGGAGCTAACTATGGCTACACCTTC

abundance: few
v_gene: TRBV5-4
j_gene: TRBJ1-2
d_gene: NA
CDR3aa: CASSTTGLGYTF
CDR3nt: TGTGCCAGCAGCACTACAGGGCTAGGCTACACCTTC

abundance: NA
v_gene: TRBV3-1/TRBV3-2
j_gene: TRBJ2-2
d_gene: TRBD1
CDR3aa: CASSQGGQGFTGELFF
CDR3nt: TGTGCCAGCAGCCAAGGGGGACAGGGGTTCACCGGGGAGCTGTTTTTT

abundance: once
v_gene: TRBV7-2
j_gene: TRBJ2-2
d_gene: NA
CDR3aa: CASSLAGTANTGELFF
CDR3nt: TGTGCCAGCAGCTTAGCCGGGACTGCGAACACCGGGGAGCTGTTTTTT

abundance: NA
v_gene: TRBV7-3
j_gene: TRBJ2-7
d_gene: NA
CDR3aa: CASSLSSRSSQYF
CDR3nt: TGTGCCAGCAGCTTATCGTCACGGTCCTCGCAGTACTTC

abundance: NA
v_gene: TRBV2
j_gene: TRBJ1-6
d_gene: NA
CDR3aa: CASRGELESPLHF
CDR3nt: TGTGCCAGCAGAGGAGAGCTAGAATCACCCCTCCACTTT

abundance: NA
v_gene: TRBV7-9
j_gene: TRBJ1-6
d_gene: TRBD1
CDR3aa: CASSLISGTGYSPLHF
CDR3nt: TGTGCCAGCAGCTTAATATCGGGGACAGGGTATTCACCCCTCCACTTT

abundance: NA
v_gene: TRBV7-3
j_gene: TRBJ1-1
d_gene: NA
CDR3aa: CASSLRGLPYTEAFF
CDR3nt: TGTGCCAGCAGCTTACGGGGACTTCCGTACACTGAAGCTTTCTTT

abundance: NA
v_gene: TRBV4-1
j_gene: TRBJ1-5
d_gene: TRBD1
CDR3aa: CASSQSGQGTGQPQHF
CDR3nt: TGCGCCAGCAGCCAGTCGGGACAGGGGACAGGACAGCCCCAGCATTTT